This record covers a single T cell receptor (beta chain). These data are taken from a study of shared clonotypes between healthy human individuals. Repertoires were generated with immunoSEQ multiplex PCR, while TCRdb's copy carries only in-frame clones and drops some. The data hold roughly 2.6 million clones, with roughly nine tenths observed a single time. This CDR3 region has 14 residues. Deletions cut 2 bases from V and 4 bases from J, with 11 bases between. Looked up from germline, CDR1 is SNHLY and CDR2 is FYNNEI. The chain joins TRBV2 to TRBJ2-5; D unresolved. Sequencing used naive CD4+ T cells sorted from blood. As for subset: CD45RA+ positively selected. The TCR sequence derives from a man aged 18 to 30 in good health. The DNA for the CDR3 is TGTGCCAGCAGTGAACGCGGAAAGAGAGAGACCCAGTACTTC. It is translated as CASSERGKRETQYF.